This record concerns one T cell receptor (beta chain) sequence. Its cognate antigen is unknown. Measured with immunoSEQ multiplex PCR; TCRdb has only the in-frame clones, and not every one. Here the sample spans about 2,100,000 clones, 93% being singletons. Naive CD8 cells comprised CD45RO-negative, CCR7-positively selected cells, excluding terminally differentiated effector memory CD45RA+ cells. This specimen comes from a study of shared clonotypes between healthy human individuals. Germline V gene data show CDR1 as SEHNR and CDR2 as FQNEAQ (reference sequence). CDR3 size: 15 residues. V lost 5 bases, J lost 5 bases, and 16 bases lay in between. Findings of the study overall: Naive CD4 clonotypes overlapped across a few donors at about 5.3%.

The sequence derives from a man younger than 30 in good health. Some clones in this sample may be carry-over from other donors' samples. Sequenced sample: naive CD8+ T cells from PBMCs. This chain uses TRBV7-9 with TRBJ2-1; TRBD1 or TRBD2 may be the D gene (6 bases each). The CDR3 DNA reads TGTGCCAGCAGCCACGGGGGCCCTAACAACAATGAGCAGTTCTTC. The encoded protein is CASSHGGPNNNEQFF.